This TCR beta chain is drawn from a study of T cells in Graves' hyperthyroidism and ophthalmopathy. RNA transcripts yielded amplified TCR beta CDR3 regions. TCR CDR3 regions were first amplified by RT-PCR with HTBI primers. TCRdb processed the multiplex PCR reads anew with MiXCR; each CDR3 protein has one entry. The profile covers roughly 500,000 distinct CDR3 sequences, with around a quarter appearing a single time and about 10% taken by the ten largest. As concerns this clonotype: Its specificity is unknown.

Whole-study findings and limits: A model of 13 V-J features distinguished ophthalmopathy from stable hyperthyroidism. Within blood appeared most thyroid clonotypes that had expanded above 0.001.

The source of this sequence is a woman younger than 45 with Graves' ophthalmopathy. The specimen sequenced was blood.

The CDR3 sequence: CASTYRALTIGDEQYF. CDR3 nucleotides: TGTGCCAGCACCTACAGGGCGCTAACCATTGGGGACGAGCAGTACTTC. The chain joins TRBV12-3 or TRBV12-4 to TRBJ2-7; weak D call: TRBD1 (6 bases). Trimming stripped 7 bases from V and 5 bases from J, with 24 bases between. This CDR3 spans 16 amino acids.